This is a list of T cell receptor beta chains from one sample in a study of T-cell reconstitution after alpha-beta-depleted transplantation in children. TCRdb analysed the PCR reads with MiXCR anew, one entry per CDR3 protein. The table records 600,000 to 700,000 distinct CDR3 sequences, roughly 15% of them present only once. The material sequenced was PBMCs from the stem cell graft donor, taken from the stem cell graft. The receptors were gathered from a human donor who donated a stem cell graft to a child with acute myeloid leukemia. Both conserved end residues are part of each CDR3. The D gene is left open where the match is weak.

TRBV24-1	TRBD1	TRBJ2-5	CATSEEQGETQYF
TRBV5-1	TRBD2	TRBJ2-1	CASSLGYERGGKYNEQFF
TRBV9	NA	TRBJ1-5	CASSARGHNQPQHF
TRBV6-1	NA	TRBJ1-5	CASSERQPSAQPQHF
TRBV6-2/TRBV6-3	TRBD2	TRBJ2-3	CASSSRLAGEPSSTDTQYF
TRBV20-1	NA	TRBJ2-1	CSARDWVNEQFF
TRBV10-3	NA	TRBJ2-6	CAIMEQDSGANVLTF
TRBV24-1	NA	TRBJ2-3	CATTTGISTDTQYF
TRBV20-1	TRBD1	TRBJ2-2	CSASETGTAGELFF
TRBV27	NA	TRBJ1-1	CASSFPGRNTEAFF
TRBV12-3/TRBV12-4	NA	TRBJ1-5	CASAREGGSNQPQHF
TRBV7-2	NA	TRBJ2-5	CASSLSPFQETQYF
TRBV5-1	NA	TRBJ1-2	CASSLVYTGARGYTF
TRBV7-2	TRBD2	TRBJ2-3	CASSLGSGGFTDTQYF
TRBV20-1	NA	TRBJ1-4	CSAQTDINEKLFF
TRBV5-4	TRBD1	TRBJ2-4	CASSLADTGDKNIQYF
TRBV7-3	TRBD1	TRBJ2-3	CASSPGTGGNTDTQYF
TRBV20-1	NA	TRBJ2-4	CSARDGSLAKNIQYF
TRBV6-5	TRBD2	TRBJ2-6	CASSYATGGRGANVLTF
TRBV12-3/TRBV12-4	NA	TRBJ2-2	CASNSGTLSPGELFF
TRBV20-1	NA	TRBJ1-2	CSAGVESGYTF
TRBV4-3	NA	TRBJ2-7	CASSQDRSGSYEQYF
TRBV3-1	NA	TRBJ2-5	CASSQDRGWETQYF
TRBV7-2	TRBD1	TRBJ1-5	CASSRTGLSNQPQHF
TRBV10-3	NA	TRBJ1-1	CASHDGTEAFF
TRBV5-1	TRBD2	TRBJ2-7	CASSLLAGESYEQYF
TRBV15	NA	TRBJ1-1	CATSREVNTEAFF